This T cell receptor (beta chain) was documented in a study of T cell responses to AZD1222 COVID-19 vaccine. Study results and caveats: Donors were largely white British and mainly female; clonal diversity was possibly underestimated. There were repertoire samples only from the period after the peak T cell response. Spike-wide vaccine-associated CD4 TCRs dominated at 160-218 and 743-854.

Pooled in the analysis were second doses at about 4 or about 12 weeks. Of note for this clone: Its antigen is undetermined.

Repertoires were generated with immunoSEQ multiplex PCR, while TCRdb's copy carries only in-frame clones and drops some. This table holds about 63,000 clones, roughly four fifths found once. Sequencing was performed on peripheral blood, taken 28 days after the second AZD1222 dose. The receptor was isolated from an adult who received the AZD1222 COVID-19 vaccine.

For the CDR3, the DNA is TGTGCCAGCCGTATGGCCGGGGAGCTGTTTTTT. Translation: CASRMAGELFF. The rearrangement uses TRBV3-1 (or the pseudogene TRBV3-2) and TRBJ2-2; D is unclear. Trimming left V 8 bases short and J 6 bases short, with 7 bases between. Germline V gene sequence: CDR1 LGHDT, CDR2 YNNKEL (reference sequence). This CDR3 comprises 11 residues.